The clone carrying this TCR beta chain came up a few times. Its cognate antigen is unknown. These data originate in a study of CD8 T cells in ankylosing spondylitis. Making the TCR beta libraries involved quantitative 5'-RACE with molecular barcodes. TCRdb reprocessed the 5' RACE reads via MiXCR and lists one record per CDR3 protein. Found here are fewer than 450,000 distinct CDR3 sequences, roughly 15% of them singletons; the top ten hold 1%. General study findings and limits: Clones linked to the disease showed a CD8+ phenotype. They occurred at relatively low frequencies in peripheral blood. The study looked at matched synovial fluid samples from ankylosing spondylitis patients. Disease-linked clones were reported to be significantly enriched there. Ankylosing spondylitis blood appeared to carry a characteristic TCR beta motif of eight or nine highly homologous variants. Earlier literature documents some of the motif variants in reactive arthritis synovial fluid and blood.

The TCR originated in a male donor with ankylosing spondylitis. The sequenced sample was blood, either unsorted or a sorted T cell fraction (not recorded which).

CDR3 amino acids: CSVAGTSGGDEQFF. CDR3 sequence (DNA): TGCAGCGTGGCCGGGACTAGCGGGGGGGATGAGCAGTTCTTC. The V call is TRBV29-1, the J call TRBJ2-1; the match to TRBD2 covers 16 bases. The length of the CDR3 is 14 residues. The germline V gene has CDR1 SQVTM and CDR2 ANQGSEA. Germline trimming cut 6 bases from V and 8 bases from J; bases unmatched to any gene: 4.